The rows below give T cell receptor beta chains drawn from one sample of a study of OX40 agonist ivuxolimab in advanced cancers. Only in-frame clones appear in the TCRdb table, and some are missing; sequencing was by immunoSEQ multiplex PCR. This sample has roughly 100,000 clones, with about 85% found just once. Material: CD4+ or CD8+ T cells sorted from blood, obtained in a trial of the OX40 agonist ivuxolimab. All receptors come from an adult with an advanced solid tumor such as melanoma, head and neck, liver or kidney cancer. CDR3s include the opening cysteine and the closing phenylalanine or tryptophan. The D gene is left open where the match is weak. Not every row has a clone size; where given, it reads once, few, many or a size class.

J gene: TRBJ2-7
D gene: -
clone size: -
V gene: TRBV6-1
CDR3 DNA: TGTGCCAGCAGTGTATCCTACGAGCAGTACTTC
CDR3 protein: CASSVSYEQYF

J gene: TRBJ2-7
D gene: -
clone size: -
V gene: TRBV5-6
CDR3 DNA: TGTGCCAGCAGCTTGGAGCAGAGCCCCTACGAGCAGTACTTC
CDR3 protein: CASSLEQSPYEQYF

J gene: TRBJ2-2
D gene: -
clone size: -
V gene: TRBV7-3
CDR3 DNA: TGTGCCAGCAGCTCCGATAAGGCCGGGGAGGCCGGGGAGCTGTTTTTT
CDR3 protein: CASSSDKAGEAGELFF

J gene: TRBJ2-3
D gene: TRBD1
clone size: -
V gene: TRBV10-3
CDR3 DNA: TGTGCCACGGGGACAGGGAGCACAGATACGCAGTATTTT
CDR3 protein: CATGTGSTDTQYF

J gene: TRBJ2-5
D gene: -
clone size: -
V gene: TRBV5-6
CDR3 DNA: TGTGCCAGCAGCGAGGGCCCGCTGGGGCCAGGGACCCAGTACTTC
CDR3 protein: CASSEGPLGPGTQYF

J gene: TRBJ2-2
D gene: -
clone size: once
V gene: TRBV28
CDR3 DNA: TGTGCCAGCAGTGAACTATCTCGACGGACCACCGGGGAGCTGTTTTTT
CDR3 protein: CASSELSRRTTGELFF

J gene: TRBJ2-3
D gene: TRBD1
clone size: -
V gene: TRBV7-9
CDR3 DNA: TGTGCCAGCAGCTTAGCTGGATTTGGCAGGGGGCCAGATACGCAGTATTTT
CDR3 protein: CASSLAGFGRGPDTQYF

J gene: TRBJ2-1
D gene: -
clone size: once
V gene: TRBV5-5
CDR3 DNA: TGTGCCAGCAGCTTACAGGGTTATGAGCAGTTCTTC
CDR3 protein: CASSLQGYEQFF

J gene: TRBJ2-7
D gene: -
clone size: -
V gene: TRBV23-1
CDR3 DNA: TGCGCCAGCAGTCAAAAATCCACATCCTACGAGCAGTACTTC
CDR3 protein: CASSQKSTSYEQYF

J gene: TRBJ1-2
D gene: -
clone size: -
V gene: TRBV5-4
CDR3 DNA: TGTGCCAGCAGCCAAATATCGGAGGGAAACCGCTATGGCTACACCTTC
CDR3 protein: CASSQISEGNRYGYTF

J gene: TRBJ2-7
D gene: -
clone size: -
V gene: TRBV6-1
CDR3 DNA: TGTGCCAGCACCACAAAAGGGGGTTCAGCCTACGAGCAGTACTTC
CDR3 protein: CASTTKGGSAYEQYF

J gene: TRBJ2-6
D gene: -
clone size: -
V gene: TRBV4-2
CDR3 DNA: TGTGCCAGCAGCCAAGACAGGGGAAGTGGGGCCAACGTCCTGACTTTC
CDR3 protein: CASSQDRGSGANVLTF

J gene: TRBJ2-3
D gene: TRBD2
clone size: -
V gene: TRBV27
CDR3 DNA: TGTGCCAGCAGAATAGCGGGAGGTGGATATACAGATACGCAGTATTTT
CDR3 protein: CASRIAGGGYTDTQYF

J gene: TRBJ2-2
D gene: TRBD2
clone size: -
V gene: TRBV9
CDR3 DNA: TGTGCCAGCAGCGTGGATACTAGCGAGAACACCGGGGAGCTGTTTTTT
CDR3 protein: CASSVDTSENTGELFF

J gene: TRBJ2-6
D gene: -
clone size: once
V gene: TRBV12-5
CDR3 DNA: TGTGCTAGTGGCAAGGGACGGCCCTCTGGGGCCAACGTCCTGACTTTC
CDR3 protein: CASGKGRPSGANVLTF

J gene: TRBJ1-2
D gene: TRBD1
clone size: -
V gene: TRBV6-1
CDR3 DNA: TGTGCCAGCAGTGAAGGGGACAGGTACTATGGCTACACCTTC
CDR3 protein: CASSEGDRYYGYTF

J gene: TRBJ2-7
D gene: -
clone size: -
V gene: TRBV6-5
CDR3 DNA: TGTGCCAGCAGTTACTCCTCGGGAGACGAGCAGTACTTC
CDR3 protein: CASSYSSGDEQYF

J gene: TRBJ2-2
D gene: TRBD2
clone size: -
V gene: TRBV7-2
CDR3 DNA: TGTGCCAGCAGCCTATTACTAGCGGGACCCGGGGAGCTGTTTTTT
CDR3 protein: CASSLLLAGPGELFF